This entry is about one T cell receptor (beta chain). Its antigen is still unknown. Base qualities are not at hand, and no much larger clone is one base apart. This record belongs to a study of cytomegalovirus exposure and HLA in healthy donors (dated by TCRdb to about 2017). For the wider study: An earlier analysis of roughly 630 of the donors reported about 250 Gb of sequence data and 117 million unique TCR beta sequences from approximately 180 million T cells. An early release covering 550 to 650 HLA-typed donors comprised about 290 gigabases of sequencing data and about 90 million unique TCR sequences. Of the 300 to 500 genotyped donors, 81% were placed in the genetic ancestry cluster associated with self-reported Caucasian donors. The study aimed to test whether signatures of past pathogen exposure could be identified by cataloging public T cell receptors. The study used immunosequencing to profile the T cell repertoires of approximately 690 subjects and linked those repertoires to cytomegalovirus serostatus. Besides the first cohort of around 670 subjects, a separate validation cohort made up of 120 different subjects was used. High-throughput TCR immunosequencing, statistical association of individual TCRs with disease status, and machine learning were combined to predict cytomegalovirus infection status. A later analysis re-analyzed previously published TCR beta repertoires from 660 or so donors and added high-resolution HLA genotyping to study TCR occurrence patterns. In the later analysis, no new phenotypic data were used to find candidate immune exposures; instead, reliance was placed on TCR beta sequences and their occurrence across donors. In an earlier analysis of 500 to 650 of the donors, high-throughput TCR beta sequencing was used to judge whether each TCR beta V gene segment behaved as functional or pseudogenic. Donor age, sex, ethnicity and CMV serostatus were compiled together with the repertoire data. A later genetic analysis took genome-wide SNP genotypes for about 65% of the 666 donors and used that subset as a discovery cohort. Every repertoire in the discovery cohort had been generated on one and the same sequencing platform. Class I and class II HLA loci were covered by the typing at four-digit resolution. Typing coverage varied by locus: roughly 629-630 donors for A, B, C, DRB1 and DQB1; about 520 for DQA1; more than 600 for DPA1; about 450 for DPB1. Roughly 5 DR-DQ haplotypes were handled as single units for association and clustering, since linkage in the cohort was strong. Across some 400 genotyped donors of the cohort, an average of roughly 200,000 unique TCR beta nucleotide sequences per donor were sequenced, and 15% to 20% of those sequences were non-productive. The investigation overall reported the following: Across donors, most TCR sequences were observed very rarely, whereas some public TCRs were present in many individuals. HLA typing was unavailable for some donors at each locus, so association tests used only the typed subset. The sequencing pipeline was judged likely to have produced a cluster of highly shared sequence variants as a technical artifact. The 87-base-pair reads could not distinguish some IMGT-functional V segments, including TRBV6-2 and TRBV6-3, so those segments were excluded. In a later genetic analysis, fewer N-insertions in productive TCRs were reported among donors in an Asian-associated ancestry cluster than the approximately 670-donor mean. Cytomegalovirus status was reported to be diagnosed by the classifier with high specificity and sensitivity in both the original and validation cohorts. Because counts were too low, fewer than 20 rarely observed V segments, including chromosome 9 orphons, were excluded from the earlier analysis of about 500 of the donors. At a false discovery rate of 0.05, a later analysis linked fewer than 20,000 TCR beta sequences to specific HLA alleles. Linkage disequilibrium might explain the correlated functional status among segregating V segments, but an unknown experimental factor could not be excluded. Assigning TCR associations to individual alleles was difficult when HLA alleles, especially DR and DQ, strongly co-occurred. In a later analysis, most CMV-associated TCR beta chains were found to appear HLA-restricted, with HLA associations seemingly driven largely by CMV exposure. The study gave a list of under 200 TCR beta chains associated with cytomegalovirus. Compared with equally common non-associated chains, HLA-associated TCR beta chains in a later analysis were more clonally expanded and had lower generation probabilities. The only immune exposure information available for the cohort was CMV serostatus. V-gene and J-gene trimming of TCR beta chains was associated with a missense DCLRE1C variant in a later genetic analysis, and the association was replicated in an independent cohort. Broadly in line with IMGT annotations, most TCR beta V segments showed up in productive rearrangements about 87% or about 30% of the time in an earlier analysis of about 500 of the donors. Roughly uniform sequencing depth across donors was assumed in presence/absence analyses, although this assumption may not hold. A later analysis found that TCR association rates varied across HLA loci, with DRB1 alleles showing the most associated TCRs and HLA-C alleles the fewest. The authors suggested that the approach could potentially be extended to other disease states and immunological phenotypes. A further reported finding was that TCR beta sequences accurately predicted the HLA-A and HLA-B alleles for most subjects in the first cohort. Several of the top co-occurrence clusters appeared to be linked to parvovirus B19, influenza, CMV and Epstein-Barr virus, according to a later analysis. A few of the identified cytomegalovirus-associated TCR beta chains were confirmed in vitro to be specific for cytomegalovirus antigens. This cohort had only TCR beta chains sequenced, and the lack of alpha or paired-chain data limited which features could be detected.

Receptor libraries were prepared by the immunoSEQ multiplex PCR assay. For the multiplex PCR, a mixture combining 60 forward primers for TCR Vbeta segments and 13 reverse primers for TCR Jbeta segments was used. A multiplex PCR assay on genomic DNA amplified the CDR3 region of rearranged TCR beta genes. Amplified TCR beta libraries were sequenced as 87-base-pair reads on the Illumina HiSeq System. On the study's bioinformatics: A later analysis counted about 76 million unique TCR beta chains across the roughly 700 repertoires, and roughly 9.9 million of these chains were shared by at least two donors. Raw reads were error-corrected and collapsed into unique sequences with a nearest-neighbor algorithm that merged closely related sequences to remove PCR and sequencing errors. V, D and J gene segments were assigned by aligning CDR3 sequences to IMGT reference sequences. For a sequence to be retained, at least a six-nucleotide match to both a V gene segment and a J gene segment was required. A rearrangement was called productive if the CDR3 had no stop codons and remained in frame with V and J, and every other rearrangement was called non-productive. Following IMGT convention, CDR3 was defined as the stretch from the second conserved V-encoded cysteine up to the conserved J-encoded phenylalanine. Sequences without an unambiguous match to a single V gene segment were excluded from the earlier analysis of over 500 of the donors. An earlier analysis of fewer than 650 of the donors classified V segments as functional when productive rearrangements were above 56.7% and as segregating when the standard deviation between donors was above 5%. A statistical classification framework was built for diagnosing cytomegalovirus status from the catalog of TCR beta chain sequences. V and J gene assignment, in a later analysis, came from comparing TCR nucleotide sequences with IMGT/GENE-DB human TR gene sequences. A later analysis assigned CDR3 sequences and most-parsimonious VDJ recombination scenarios with the TCRdist pipeline. In a later analysis, each TCR beta chain was defined by its CDR3 amino acid sequence together with its V-gene family, and reads lacking a unique V-gene family were excluded. To address suspected cross-contamination and a sequencing artifact, a later analysis removed 592 highly shared, low-generation-probability nucleotide sequences. In a later analysis, a clonal expansion index was calculated for each public chain from normalized within-repertoire ranks of inferred template counts. A later analysis computed generation probabilities with a VDJ recombination model fitted to out-of-frame rearrangements, and checked the results against IGoR. In a later analysis, TCR-TCR, TCR-HLA and TCR-CMV co-occurrence was scored with hypergeometric tests, and a repertoire-size bias correction was applied to TCR pairs. False discovery rates were estimated in a later analysis by permuting HLA or CMV assignments 20 times. In a later analysis, co-occurring TCRs were grouped with DBSCAN, and TCRdist sequence similarity was added when clustering was performed within HLA-allele-positive subsets. Repertoires with fewer than 30,000 or more than 120,000 public chains, plus five repertoires with anomalous nucleotide sharing, were excluded from co-occurrence clustering. In its TCRdb copy, this immuneACCESS table keeps in-frame sequences only and misses some clones. Where compared with another copy, unresolved V genes explain less than half of these, and the others have no known cause. V, J and clone size are those of that table, while D and trimming were read from the DNA. For this sample the table gives 95,000 to 130,000 clones, of which 50% to 65% were detected only once. The ten largest make up roughly 10% of the sample.

The cohort consisted of 650 to 700 healthy bone marrow donors. Cohort members were all nominally healthy when sampled, although unrecorded immune exposures were likely present. The donor tested CMV seropositive and was one of the 289 seropositive cohort members. Every donor gave a peripheral blood sample, and the peripheral blood mononuclear cells from that sample were used for TCR beta sequencing. The Qiagen DNeasy Blood Extraction Kit was used to extract genomic DNA from the blood cell samples. Its CDR3 holds 15 amino acids, cysteine through phenylalanine. Of the read, only the CDR3 DNA is kept; its 45 bases are in frame from base 1. V and J lose 4 bases and 0 bases, and a span of 13 bases separates them. CDR1 and CDR2, looked up from the germline V gene, are SGHTA and FQGNSA.

The clonotype was recovered from a woman aged 40 to 50 in good health and CMV-seropositive. Input material: PBMCs. This chain joins TRBV7-2 to TRBJ2-7, with a tentative D gene TRBD1 over 6 matching bases. The nucleotide sequence reads as follows: TGTGCCAGCAGCTCACAGGGTCTTCTCTCCTACGAGCAGTACTTC. It codes for CASSSQGLLSYEQYF.